This T cell receptor (beta chain) stems from a study of cytomegalovirus exposure and HLA in healthy donors. Germline V lookup: CDR1 MNHEY, CDR2 SVGAGI. The CDR3 is made up of 14 amino acids. With 4 bases removed from V and 5 bases from J, the gap between germline ends came to 9 bases. The PCR contained 60 Vbeta and 13 Jbeta primers. Original analysis: Counted up in a later analysis, unique TCR beta chains came to approximately 83 million, with around 10 million shared. Libraries were prepared by immunoSEQ multiplex PCR; TCRdb keeps only in-frame clonotypes and omits some of them. That table furnishes V, J and clone size, whereas the DNA furnished D and trimming. The sample includes 65,000 or so clones, less than 65% seen only once; the top ten take approximately 3%. This clone was picked up a small number of times. Its antigen is not identified. Study-level findings and limits: Fewer N-insertions (relative to the approximately 700-donor mean) were reportedly seen in an Asian-associated ancestry cluster in a later analysis. No immune exposure information besides CMV serostatus was available. 87-base-pair reads could not separate some V segments, including TRBV6-2 and TRBV6-3.

Sequencing was done on a sample of PBMCs. This chain links TRBV6-5 with TRBJ1-6, with D possibly being TRBD1 (6 bases). This receptor was obtained from a man aged 25 to 40 in good health and CMV-seronegative. CDR3 sequence reads: CASSWTADNSPLHF. The CDR3 region has the DNA TGTGCCAGCAGTTGGACAGCAGATAATTCACCCCTCCACTTT.